The 27 T cell receptor beta chains below come from one sample, sequenced in a study of regulatory T cells in long-lasting Graves disease. Sequencing libraries for TCR beta were prepared with iRepertoire HTBI primers and Arm-PCR of CDR3 regions. Using its own MiXCR run on the multiplex PCR reads, TCRdb lists one record per CDR3 protein. Here the sample spans some 470,000 distinct CDR3 sequences, about 22% being singletons. Described time point: persistent/refractory GD, antithyroid drugs over 5 years with positive TRAb. Following extraction of RNA from PBMCs, that RNA was used to make the TCR library. The starting material was peripheral blood mononuclear cells (PBMCs), obtained when the disease was refractory, from a patient treated with antithyroid drugs. The receptors stem from a female donor with Graves disease.

As regards this clonotype: Just one base apart from a much larger clone, this may be a read error. This chain connects TRBV12-3 or TRBV12-4 to TRBJ1-5; D gene ambiguous. The CDR3 runs to 13 residues. The CDR3 spells CTSSRHPNQPQHF. DNA of the CDR3: TGTACCAGCAGCCGACACCCCAATCAGCCCCAGCATTTT.

The rearrangement joins TRBV3-1 to TRBJ1-5; D unclear. CDR3 length equals 15 residues. The V end lost 4 bases, the J end lost 3 bases, and 13 bases lay between the germline ends. Germline V CDR1 and CDR2: LGHDT, YNNKEL (reference sequence). CDR3 in amino acids: CASSRNTATNQPQHF. The CDR3 DNA follows: TGTGCCAGCAGCCGGAACACAGCGACCAATCAGCCCCAGCATTTT.

This clonotype was picked up many times. This chain uses TRBV3-1 with TRBJ1-1; D possibly corresponds to TRBD1 (6 bases). Looked up from germline, CDR1 is LGHDT and CDR2 is YNNKEL (reference sequence). This CDR3 has 12 residues. V lost 3 bases to trimming and J lost 10 bases, with 12 bases between them. Written as DNA, the CDR3 is TGTGCCAGCAGCCACGGGGGCGCGAGAGCTTTCTTT. Translated, it gives CASSHGGARAFF.

In its sample, this clonotype was seen many times. The chain employs TRBV28 and TRBJ1-5, with D unresolved. V lost 1 base, J lost 6 bases, and 4 bases lay in between. Germline V gives CDR1 MDHEN, CDR2 SYDVKM. The CDR3 loop spans 12 amino acids. The CDR3 loop is CASSLSPQPQHF. DNA for the CDR3: TGTGCCAGCAGTTTATCACCTCAGCCCCAGCATTTT.

In regard to this clonotype: One base away lies a much larger clone, so this may be a sequencing read error. This chain links TRBV28 with TRBJ2-7; D not resolved. Germline CDR1 reads MDHEN; CDR2 reads SYDVKM. With 2 bases removed from V and 0 bases from J, the gap between germline ends came to 14 bases. This CDR3 is built from 16 residues. The CDR3 region has the DNA TGTGCCAGCAGTTTACCGCACTACGGTGGCTCCTACGAGCAGTACTTC. This gives the protein CASSLPHYGGSYEQYF.

This clonotype was found a few times. The chain employs TRBV30 and TRBJ2-5; no definite D call. The CDR3 runs to 14 residues. Trimming left V 0 bases short and J 1 base short, with 9 bases between. Germline CDR1 reads GTSNPN; CDR2 reads SVGIG (reference sequence). Written as DNA, the CDR3 is TGTGCCTGGAGTGTAAGCGCACTCCAAGAGACCCAGTACTTC. Protein sequence: CAWSVSALQETQYF.

In this sample, this clonotype turned up a few times. The V call is TRBV5-1, the J call TRBJ2-7; the D is unclear. The CDR3 runs 14 residues. From germline, CDR1 is SGHRS and CDR2 YFSETQ. V dropped 0 bases and J dropped 4 bases, with 11 bases sitting between them. The CDR3 loop reads CASSLEVQLYEQYF. The CDR3 coding sequence is TGCGCCAGCAGCTTGGAGGTCCAGCTGTACGAGCAGTACTTC. The complete variable domain, with remaining parts taken from reference TRBV5-1 and TRBJ2-7, reads KAGVTQTPRYLIKTRGQQVTLSCSPISGHRSVSWYQQTPGQGLQFLFEYFSETQRNKGNFPGRFSGRQFSNSRSEMNVSTLELGDSALYLCASSLEVQLYEQYFGPGTRLTVT.

This clonotype occurred a few times. J is TRBJ2-5 and V is TRBV6-4; 9 bases are shared with TRBD2. CDR1 is MRHNA, CDR2 SNTAGT, per germline. CDR3 length equals 16 residues. J gave up 3 bases and V 4 bases, and 9 bases lay outside the gene matches. The CDR3 nucleotides read TGTGCCAGCAGTGCGGCTAGCGGGAAGGGGGAAGAGACCCAGTACTTC. This codes for CASSAASGKGEETQYF.

This clonotype has at least ten counts. The genes are TRBV6-2 or TRBV6-3 and TRBJ1-2, with D possibly matching TRBD1 (5 bases). CDR1 and CDR2 (germline): MNHEY, SVGEGT. CDR3 length: 13 residues. Trimming pared 2 bases from V and 9 bases from J, leaving 13 bases between. The CDR3 DNA reads TGTGCCAGCAGTTACGGGGCTCGGGAGCGCTACACCTTC. It is translated as CASSYGARERYTF.

This clonotype was recorded at least ten times. The V call is TRBV6-2 or TRBV6-3, the J call TRBJ1-1, with D possibly being TRBD1 (6 bases). CDR1 MNHEY and CDR2 SVGEGT come from the germline V gene. Trimming removed 4 bases from V and 0 bases from J, with 12 bases in between. The CDR3 consists of 15 residues. The CDR3 DNA reads TGTGCCAGCAGTTCCCTGGACAGCATGAACACTGAAGCTTTCTTT. Translated: CASSSLDSMNTEAFF.

This clonotype was detected many times. The chain carries TRBV24-1 and TRBJ1-2, with 8 bases identical to TRBD1. The CDR3 loop spans 14 amino acids. V lost 4 bases and J lost 6; bases outside the gene matches: 6. CDR1 KGHDR and CDR2 SFDVKD come from the germline V gene. CDR3 coding DNA: TGTGCCACCAGTGACCCACAGGGGGGGCATGGCTACACCTTC. It specifies CATSDPQGGHGYTF.

This clonotype was detected only a few times. One end of the junction does not line up with germline, which may come from a read error. The chain employs TRBV12-3 or TRBV12-4 and TRBJ2-7; maybe TRBD2 (7 bases). This CDR3 has 18 residues. The chain's CDR3 is CASSLARGGPPLLYEQYF. DNA of the CDR3: TGTGCCAGCAGCTTAGCGAGGGGGGGCCCTCCCCTATTATACGAGCAGTACTTC.

The chain joins TRBV6-5 to TRBJ2-7; 8 nucleotides agree with TRBD2. J gave up 4 bases and V 0 bases, and 8 bases lay outside the gene matches. The germline CDR1 and CDR2 sequences are MNHEY and SVGAGI. CDR3 length: 16 amino acids. CDR3 protein: CASSYSERERWYEQYF. The CDR3 DNA follows: TGTGCCAGCAGTTACTCGGAGCGGGAGCGGTGGTACGAGCAGTACTTC.

This clonotype turned up a few times. CDR3 loop: CASSAPPGINQPQHF. In nucleotides, the CDR3 is TGTGCCAGCAGTGCCCCTCCGGGGATTAATCAGCCCCAGCATTTT. The V call is TRBV6-1, the J call TRBJ1-5, with no clear D. CDR3 size: 15 residues. The ends were cut back, 4 bases at V and 4 bases at J, with 14 bases in the middle. Germline V gene sequence: CDR1 MNHNS, CDR2 SASEGT.

For this clonotype: A much larger clone lies one base from this, so it may be a read error. V usage is TRBV6-1 and J usage is TRBJ2-7; 10 bases match TRBD1. Germline CDR1 MNHNS, CDR2 SASEGT. The J segment lost 2 bases and the V segment lost 6 bases, leaving 4 bases of the junction unmatched. The CDR3 length is 14 residues. Here the CDR3 DNA reads TGTGCCAGCAGGCCCGGGACAGGGGCCTACGAGCAGTACTTC. Protein sequence: CASRPGTGAYEQYF.

The chain joins TRBV20-1 to TRBJ2-3; no reliable D call. The CDR3 loop spans 15 amino acids. Germline CDR1 DFQATT, CDR2 SNEGSKA (reference sequence). V gave up 0 bases and J gave up 1 base, with 11 bases separating them. For the CDR3, the DNA is TGCAGTGCTAGAGATCTGGGCGGACGCACAGATACGCAGTATTTT. It specifies CSARDLGGRTDTQYF.

The chain uses TRBV28 and TRBJ2-1; D is possibly TRBD1 (6 bases). The V and J ends lost 3 bases and 9 bases respectively, with 18 bases between them. This CDR3 is 15 amino acids long. Germline CDR1 and CDR2: MDHEN and SYDVKM. The CDR3 is CASSLAQGGLGEQFF. Here the CDR3 DNA reads TGTGCCAGCAGTTTGGCACAGGGTGGTCTCGGTGAGCAGTTCTTC.

The rearrangement uses TRBV7-3 and TRBJ2-1; 8 bases map to TRBD2. The CDR3 covers 15 residues. CDR1 is SGHTA and CDR2 is FQGTGA in the germline V gene. The V segment lost 6 bases and the J segment 4 bases; nucleotides outside the gene matches: 8. In DNA, the CDR3 is TGTGCCAGCAGTGGGGACGGGGGGGAATACAATGAGCAGTTCTTC. Its protein is CASSGDGGEYNEQFF. Looking up the rest from reference TRBV7-3 and TRBJ2-1 gives the full variable domain: GAGVSQTPSNKVTEKGKYVELRCDPISGHTALYWYRQSLGQGPEFLIYFQGTGAADDSGLPNDRFFAVRPEGSVSTLKIQRTERGDSAVYLCASSGDGGEYNEQFFGPGTRLTVL.

The V gene is TRBV18, the J gene TRBJ1-6; D is undetermined. Trimming removed 2 bases from V and 7 bases from J, with 9 bases in between. Germline V lookup: CDR1 KGHSH, CDR2 LQKENI. This CDR3 region has 14 residues. CDR3 residues: CASSPTPVNSPLHF. The CDR3 coding sequence is TGTGCCAGCTCACCAACCCCAGTAAATTCACCCCTCCACTTT. Based on the CDR3 plus reference TRBV18 and TRBJ1-6, the full variable domain is NAGVMQNPRHLVRRRGQEARLRCSPMKGHSHVYWYRQLPEEGLKFMVYLQKENIIDESGMPKERFSAEFPKEGPSILRIQQVVRGDSAAYFCASSPTPVNSPLHFGNGTRLTVT.

The chain has TRBV18 and TRBJ2-7; 7 bases are shared with TRBD1. The CDR3 extends over 15 amino acids. The V gene end was trimmed by 1 base and the J gene end by 3 bases; junction bases not matched to a gene: 6. CDR1 and CDR2 (germline): KGHSH, LQKENI. The chain's CDR3 is CASSPLGTANYEQYF. For the CDR3, the DNA is TGTGCCAGCTCACCACTAGGGACAGCTAACTACGAGCAGTACTTC.

Only a few counts were recorded for this clonotype. Possible read error: a much larger clone is one base away. The chain uses TRBV28 and TRBJ1-1; D possibly corresponds to TRBD1 (5 bases). Trimming cost V 6 bases and J 6 bases, with 17 bases left between them. Germline V CDR1 and CDR2: MDHEN, SYDVKM. This CDR3 has 14 residues. CDR3 nucleotide sequence: TGTGCCAGCAGAAAACAGGTTTATAACGCTGAAGCTTTCTTT. Protein sequence: CASRKQVYNAEAFF.

At least ten counts were recorded for this clonotype. The chain couples TRBV12-3 or TRBV12-4 to TRBJ1-1; D might be TRBD1 (5 bases). Trimming removed 8 bases from V and 4 bases from J, with 14 bases in between. The CDR3 has 13 amino acids. This CDR3 reads CASLGDEGTEAFF. The DNA of the CDR3 is TGTGCCAGCCTAGGGGATGAGGGCACTGAAGCTTTCTTT.

The rearrangement links TRBV2 to TRBJ1-3; 8 bases match TRBD1. V lost 7 bases to trimming and J lost 0 bases; unmatched junction nucleotides: 8. Germline assignment: CDR1 SNHLY and CDR2 FYNNEI. The CDR3 contains 16 residues. CDR3 amino acids: CASIPDRASSGNTIYF. The CDR3 DNA is TGTGCCAGCATTCCGGACAGGGCGAGCTCTGGAAACACCATATATTTT.

The rearrangement uses TRBV19 and TRBJ2-7; 7 bases match TRBD2. Looked up from germline, CDR1 is LNHDA and CDR2 is SQIVND (reference sequence). V shed 2 bases and J 4 bases; nucleotides not matched to a gene: 8. This CDR3 comprises 15 residues. The CDR3 loop reads CASSILASGLYEQYF. In DNA, the CDR3 is TGTGCCAGTAGTATATTGGCTAGCGGTTTGTACGAGCAGTACTTC.

This clonotype was picked up many times. The J gene is TRBJ2-2, the V gene TRBV11-2; D gene unclear. Germline lookup yields CDR1 SGHAT and CDR2 FQNNGV. The CDR3 contains 15 residues. The V gene lost 0 bases and the J gene lost 5 bases, with 10 bases spanning the gap. In nucleotides, the CDR3 is TGTGCCAGCAGCTTAGAGTCCAGTCGGACCGGGGAGCTGTTTTTT. Translating it yields CASSLESSRTGELFF.

Only a few counts were recorded for this clonotype. The chain joins TRBV10-3 to TRBJ1-5; D uncertain. Trimming cost V 3 bases and J 1 base, with 10 bases left between them. The CDR3 contains 15 residues. Germline CDR1 ENHRY, CDR2 SYGVKD. The CDR3 DNA is TGTGCCATCAGTGAACCCGGGCAGAGCAATCAGCCCCAGCATTTT. It yields the protein CAISEPGQSNQPQHF.

The V gene is TRBV18, the J gene TRBJ2-7; weak D call: TRBD1 (6 bases). The CDR3 loop spans 16 amino acids. Trimming took off 0 bases at V and 1 base at J, with 13 bases between the two ends. Looked up from germline, CDR1 is KGHSH and CDR2 is LQKENI. The chain's CDR3 is CASSPPGASGSYEQYF. The CDR3, as DNA: TGTGCCAGCTCACCACCGGGGGCATCCGGATCCTACGAGCAGTACTTC.